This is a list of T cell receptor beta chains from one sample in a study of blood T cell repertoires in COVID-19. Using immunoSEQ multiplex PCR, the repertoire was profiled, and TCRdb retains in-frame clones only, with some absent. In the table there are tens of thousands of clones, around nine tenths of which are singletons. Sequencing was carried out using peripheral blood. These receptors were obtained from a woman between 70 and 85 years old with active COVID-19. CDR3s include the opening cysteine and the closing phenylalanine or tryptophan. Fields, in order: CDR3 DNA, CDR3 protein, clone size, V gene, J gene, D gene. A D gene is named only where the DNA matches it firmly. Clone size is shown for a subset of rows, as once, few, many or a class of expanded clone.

cdr3_nt: TGTGCCAGCAGTCTCCTCGGGGGGACTGAAGCTTTCTTT
cdr3_aa: CASSLLGGTEAFF
clone_size: .
v_call: TRBV27
j_call: TRBJ1-1
d_call: .

cdr3_nt: TGTGCCAGCAGTGAATCTGGCAGGGAATATGAGCAGTTCTTC
cdr3_aa: CASSESGREYEQFF
clone_size: .
v_call: TRBV25-1
j_call: TRBJ2-1
d_call: .

cdr3_nt: TGTGCCAGCAGCCTCGACAGGGGGCGCGTCTATGGCTACACCTTC
cdr3_aa: CASSLDRGRVYGYTF
clone_size: .
v_call: TRBV28
j_call: TRBJ1-2
d_call: TRBD1

cdr3_nt: TGTGCCAGCAGGGACAGGTTTTTCTACGAGCAGTACTTC
cdr3_aa: CASRDRFFYEQYF
clone_size: few
v_call: TRBV28
j_call: TRBJ2-7
d_call: TRBD1

cdr3_nt: TGTGCCAGCAGCTTATCAGCGGGAGGGCCTCCAACGCAGTATTTT
cdr3_aa: CASSLSAGGPPTQYF
clone_size: .
v_call: TRBV7-2
j_call: TRBJ2-3
d_call: TRBD2

cdr3_nt: TGTGCCAGCAGCCCCGGGTCAGAAGAGACCCAGTACTTC
cdr3_aa: CASSPGSEETQYF
clone_size: .
v_call: TRBV7-2
j_call: TRBJ2-5
d_call: .

cdr3_nt: TGTGCCAGCAGCTCTTCCTGGGTAGCGGGAGGGGATGAGCAGTTCTTC
cdr3_aa: CASSSSWVAGGDEQFF
clone_size: .
v_call: TRBV11-1
j_call: TRBJ2-1
d_call: TRBD2

cdr3_nt: TGTGCCACCAGTGATTTGCTAGACTACAATGAGCAGTTCTTC
cdr3_aa: CATSDLLDYNEQFF
clone_size: .
v_call: TRBV24-1
j_call: TRBJ2-1
d_call: .

cdr3_nt: TGCAGCGTTGGCGAGCGGAGCTCCCCTAGCACAGATACGCAGTATTTT
cdr3_aa: CSVGERSSPSTDTQYF
clone_size: .
v_call: TRBV29-1
j_call: TRBJ2-3
d_call: .

cdr3_nt: TGCGCCAGCAGCCCACTAGCGTCGTCCTACAATGAGCAGTTCTTC
cdr3_aa: CASSPLASSYNEQFF
clone_size: .
v_call: TRBV5-1
j_call: TRBJ2-1
d_call: TRBD2

cdr3_nt: TGTGCCAGCACCCTAGGCGGACATTTTGAGCCCCAGCATTTT
cdr3_aa: CASTLGGHFEPQHF
clone_size: .
v_call: TRBV2
j_call: TRBJ1-5
d_call: .

cdr3_nt: TGTGCCAGCAGCTTAATAAGCGGAGTAGGGCAGTTCTTC
cdr3_aa: CASSLISGVGQFF
clone_size: .
v_call: TRBV7-3
j_call: TRBJ2-1
d_call: .

cdr3_nt: TGTGCCAGCAGTGAAAGGACAGCAACTAATGAAAAACTGTTTTTT
cdr3_aa: CASSERTATNEKLFF
clone_size: .
v_call: TRBV2
j_call: TRBJ1-4
d_call: .

cdr3_nt: TGTGCCAGCAGCTGGACAGGGGGCGGTTCTGAAGCTTTCTTT
cdr3_aa: CASSWTGGGSEAFF
clone_size: .
v_call: TRBV5-6
j_call: TRBJ1-1
d_call: TRBD1

cdr3_nt: TGTGCCAGCAGACCAGGGACAGGAGGGAATCAGCCCCAGCATTTT
cdr3_aa: CASRPGTGGNQPQHF
clone_size: .
v_call: TRBV6-6
j_call: TRBJ1-5
d_call: TRBD1

cdr3_nt: TGCGCCAGCAGCCAAGAGGTGGGGCCCCGCAATCAGCCCCAGCATTTT
cdr3_aa: CASSQEVGPRNQPQHF
clone_size: .
v_call: TRBV4-1
j_call: TRBJ1-5
d_call: .

cdr3_nt: TGTGCCAGCAGCTTGGACAACAATGAGCAGTTCTTC
cdr3_aa: CASSLDNNEQFF
clone_size: .
v_call: TRBV5-4
j_call: TRBJ2-1
d_call: .

cdr3_nt: TGTGCCAGCAGCCCCCGGCAGGGTCTGGGCGAGCAGTACTTC
cdr3_aa: CASSPRQGLGEQYF
clone_size: .
v_call: TRBV11-3
j_call: TRBJ2-7
d_call: .

cdr3_nt: TGTGCCAGCAGTACAGGGGCGTCTGGGGCCAACGTCCTGACTTTC
cdr3_aa: CASSTGASGANVLTF
clone_size: .
v_call: TRBV27
j_call: TRBJ2-6
d_call: TRBD1

cdr3_nt: TGTGCCAGCAGTTTGAAAGCAACCGGTGGCTACACCTTC
cdr3_aa: CASSLKATGGYTF
clone_size: .
v_call: TRBV28
j_call: TRBJ1-2
d_call: .

cdr3_nt: TGTGCCAGCAGCCACCACCAGATAGGGGATATGAACACTGAAGCTTTCTTT
cdr3_aa: CASSHHQIGDMNTEAFF
clone_size: once
v_call: TRBV14
j_call: TRBJ1-1
d_call: .

cdr3_nt: TGTGCTAGCAGCTTAGCTTACCTTGGGACTAGCCCCGGGGAGACCCAGTACTTC
cdr3_aa: CASSLAYLGTSPGETQYF
clone_size: .
v_call: TRBV7-7
j_call: TRBJ2-5
d_call: TRBD2

cdr3_nt: TGTGCCAGCAGCTTGGGGACTGGCAGCTCCTACAATGAGCAGTTCTTC
cdr3_aa: CASSLGTGSSYNEQFF
clone_size: .
v_call: TRBV11-2
j_call: TRBJ2-1
d_call: .

cdr3_nt: TGTGCCAGTAGTATACGGGGAGCAGGGGATTATAGCAATCAGCCCCAGCATTTT
cdr3_aa: CASSIRGAGDYSNQPQHF
clone_size: .
v_call: TRBV19
j_call: TRBJ1-5
d_call: .

cdr3_nt: TGCGCCAGCAGCCTCAGCCAGGGGGCGACTTGGGGCACTGAAGCTTTCTTT
cdr3_aa: CASSLSQGATWGTEAFF
clone_size: .
v_call: TRBV5-1
j_call: TRBJ1-1
d_call: TRBD1

cdr3_nt: TGTGCCAGCAGCCCAATAGCGCTATTCTACGAGCAGTACTTC
cdr3_aa: CASSPIALFYEQYF
clone_size: .
v_call: TRBV3-1/TRBV3-2
j_call: TRBJ2-7
d_call: .

cdr3_nt: TGTGCCAGCAGCTTGGACGTTAGCGGGGTTGGGGAGCAGTACTTC
cdr3_aa: CASSLDVSGVGEQYF
clone_size: .
v_call: TRBV5-6
j_call: TRBJ2-7
d_call: TRBD2

cdr3_nt: TGTGCCAGCAGCTTCGGTGGGAGGGCCGCAGATACGCAGTATTTT
cdr3_aa: CASSFGGRAADTQYF
clone_size: .
v_call: TRBV5-4
j_call: TRBJ2-3
d_call: TRBD2

cdr3_nt: TGTGCCAGCAGTTTATTATCAGGGGTGCTGGGGGAGCAGTACTTC
cdr3_aa: CASSLLSGVLGEQYF
clone_size: .
v_call: TRBV27
j_call: TRBJ2-7
d_call: .

cdr3_nt: TGTGCCAGCAGCTTAGGTGCAGGGGCCCTACTCTATAATTCACCCCTCCACTTT
cdr3_aa: CASSLGAGALLYNSPLHF
clone_size: few
v_call: TRBV11-2
j_call: TRBJ1-6
d_call: .

cdr3_nt: TGTGCCAGCAGCACCGGACTAGCGGGAGGAGCAACTTATTACGAGCAGTACTTC
cdr3_aa: CASSTGLAGGATYYEQYF
clone_size: .
v_call: TRBV9
j_call: TRBJ2-7
d_call: TRBD2

cdr3_nt: TGTGCCAGCAGGCTTGGCGGGGAGGGGACTGAAGCTTTCTTT
cdr3_aa: CASRLGGEGTEAFF
clone_size: .
v_call: TRBV27
j_call: TRBJ1-1
d_call: .

cdr3_nt: TGTGCCAGCAGTTACGCGGGACAGCAGAAGAGGGATGGCTACACCTTC
cdr3_aa: CASSYAGQQKRDGYTF
clone_size: .
v_call: TRBV6-5
j_call: TRBJ1-2
d_call: TRBD1

cdr3_nt: TGTGCCAGCAGCGTAACCAGGGACAGGGTGTACCAAGAGACCCAGTACTTC
cdr3_aa: CASSVTRDRVYQETQYF
clone_size: .
v_call: TRBV9
j_call: TRBJ2-5
d_call: TRBD1